These T cell receptor beta chains were read from a single sample in a study of OX40 agonist ivuxolimab in advanced cancers. The method was immunoSEQ multiplex PCR; TCRdb's version includes in-frame clones alone and lacks a portion of them. The sample holds 17,000 or so clones, approximately 90% seen once. Sequencing was performed on CD4+ or CD8+ T cells sorted from blood, taken in a trial of the OX40 agonist ivuxolimab. These receptors all stem from an adult with an advanced solid tumor such as melanoma, head and neck, liver or kidney cancer. CDR3s include the opening cysteine and the closing phenylalanine or tryptophan. D genes are given only for firm matches. The listing skips clone size in some rows; elsewhere it reads once, few, many or a size class.

size	V	J	D	CDR3	DNA
.	TRBV27	TRBJ2-3	.	CASSLSRGNTQYF	TGTGCCAGCAGTTTATCGAGGGGAAATACGCAGTATTTT
.	TRBV6-6	TRBJ2-7	.	CASSQGTRDEQYF	TGTGCCAGCAGTCAGGGTACCAGGGACGAGCAGTACTTC
.	TRBV6-1	TRBJ1-2	.	CASSQTGRKFYGYTF	TGTGCCAGCAGTCAGACTGGACGGAAATTCTATGGCTACACCTTC
.	TRBV9	TRBJ1-2	.	CASSVGGRGYGYTF	TGTGCCAGCAGCGTAGGGGGCAGGGGTTATGGCTACACCTTC
.	TRBV6-5	TRBJ1-1	.	CASSFLGGRRTEAFF	TGTGCCAGCAGTTTCCTTGGGGGGCGAAGGACTGAAGCTTTCTTT
.	TRBV29-1	TRBJ2-1	.	CSVAFGHQSSYNEQFF	TGCAGCGTTGCTTTCGGACACCAAAGCTCCTACAATGAGCAGTTCTTC
.	TRBV5-1	TRBJ1-4	.	CASRSQGISEKLFF	TGCGCCAGCCGATCACAGGGTATAAGCGAAAAACTGTTTTTT
.	TRBV20-1	TRBJ2-5	.	CSAPLGTQYF	TGCAGTGCTCCCCTGGGGACCCAGTACTTC
.	TRBV6-6	TRBJ1-2	.	CASSYFSGAGRFGYTF	TGTGCCAGCAGTTACTTCTCAGGGGCAGGGAGGTTTGGCTACACCTTC
.	TRBV30	TRBJ1-5	.	CAWSEGYSNQPQHF	TGTGCCTGGAGTGAAGGGTATAGCAATCAGCCCCAGCATTTT
once	TRBV6-5	TRBJ1-1	.	CASSYMGVNTEAFF	TGTGCCAGCAGTTACATGGGGGTGAACACTGAAGCTTTCTTT
.	TRBV28	TRBJ2-1	.	CASSGHSPNEQFF	TGTGCCAGCAGTGGCCACAGTCCGAATGAGCAGTTCTTC
.	TRBV11-2	TRBJ2-7	.	CASSYAGLSYEQYF	TGTGCCAGCAGCTATGCCGGGTTATCCTACGAGCAGTACTTC